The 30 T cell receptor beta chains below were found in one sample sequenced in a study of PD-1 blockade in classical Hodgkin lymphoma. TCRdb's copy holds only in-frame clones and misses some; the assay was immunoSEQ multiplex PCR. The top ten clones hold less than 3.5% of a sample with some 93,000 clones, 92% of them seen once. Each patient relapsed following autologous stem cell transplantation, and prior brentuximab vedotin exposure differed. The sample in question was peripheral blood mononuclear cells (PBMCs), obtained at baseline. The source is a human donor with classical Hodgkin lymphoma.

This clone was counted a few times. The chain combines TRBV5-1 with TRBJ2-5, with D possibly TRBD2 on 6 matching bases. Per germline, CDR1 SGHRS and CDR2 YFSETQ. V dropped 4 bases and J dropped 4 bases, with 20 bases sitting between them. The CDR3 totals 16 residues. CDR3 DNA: TGCGCCAGCAGCAGGGACTCAAGGGGCGGTACAGAGACCCAGTACTTC. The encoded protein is CASSRDSRGGTETQYF. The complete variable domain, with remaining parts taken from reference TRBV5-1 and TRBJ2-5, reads KAGVTQTPRYLIKTRGQQVTLSCSPISGHRSVSWYQQTPGQGLQFLFEYFSETQRNKGNFPGRFSGRQFSNSRSEMNVSTLELGDSALYLCASSRDSRGGTETQYFGPGTRLLVL.

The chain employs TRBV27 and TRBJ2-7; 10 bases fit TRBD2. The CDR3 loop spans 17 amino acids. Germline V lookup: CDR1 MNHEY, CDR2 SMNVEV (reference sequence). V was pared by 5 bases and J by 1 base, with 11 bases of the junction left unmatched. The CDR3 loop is CASSPGLATTKSYEQYF. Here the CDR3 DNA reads TGTGCCAGCAGTCCGGGACTAGCGACCACAAAATCCTACGAGCAGTACTTC.

The CDR3 here is CASSIGPQNTEAFF. The CDR3 DNA reads TGTGCCAGTAGTATTGGTCCGCAGAACACTGAAGCTTTCTTT. The chain is built from TRBV19 and TRBJ1-1; D unresolved. This CDR3 has 14 residues. Germline V gene lookup returns CDR1 LNHDA and CDR2 SQIVND (reference sequence). Trimming cost V 3 bases and J 1 base, with 9 bases left between them. Complete variable domain (other parts from reference TRBV19 and TRBJ1-1): DGGITQSPKYLFRKEGQNVTLSCEQNLNHDAMYWYRQDPGQGLRLIYYSQIVNDFQKGDIAEGYSVSREKKESFPLTVTSAQKNPTAFYLCASSIGPQNTEAFFGQGTRLTVV.

CDR3 sequence (DNA): TGTGCCAGCAGTTTCCACAGATCCTACGAGCAGTACTTC. It yields the protein CASSFHRSYEQYF. This chain uses TRBV6-5 with TRBJ2-7; no definite D call. From germline, CDR1 is MNHEY and CDR2 SVGAGI. V lost 4 bases and J 1 base, leaving 8 bases between the germline ends. The CDR3 is 13 residues long.

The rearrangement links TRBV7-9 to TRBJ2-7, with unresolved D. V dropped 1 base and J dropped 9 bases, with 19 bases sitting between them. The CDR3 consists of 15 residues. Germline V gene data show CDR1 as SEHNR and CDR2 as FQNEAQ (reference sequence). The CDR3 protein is CASSLGSARSFGQYF. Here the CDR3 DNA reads TGTGCCAGCAGCTTAGGATCCGCGCGGTCGTTCGGGCAGTACTTC.

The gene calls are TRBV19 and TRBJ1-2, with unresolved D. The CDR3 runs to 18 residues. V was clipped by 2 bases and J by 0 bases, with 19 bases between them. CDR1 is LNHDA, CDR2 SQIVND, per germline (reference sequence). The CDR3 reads CASSISEVALPSNYGYTF. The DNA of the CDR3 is TGTGCCAGTAGTATATCAGAAGTAGCCTTACCCTCTAACTATGGCTACACCTTC.

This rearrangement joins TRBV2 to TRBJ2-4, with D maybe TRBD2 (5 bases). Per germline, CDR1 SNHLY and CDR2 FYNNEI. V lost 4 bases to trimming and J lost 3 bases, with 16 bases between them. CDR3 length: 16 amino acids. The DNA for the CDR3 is TGTGCCAGCAGTGCGAGTCTAGCAAATGTCAAAAACATTCAGTACTTC. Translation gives CASSASLANVKNIQYF.

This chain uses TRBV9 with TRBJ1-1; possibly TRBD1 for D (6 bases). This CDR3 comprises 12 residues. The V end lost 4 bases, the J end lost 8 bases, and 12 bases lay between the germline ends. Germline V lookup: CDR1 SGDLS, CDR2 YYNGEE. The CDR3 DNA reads TGTGCCAGCAGCCTGACGGGGGGCGAAGCTTTCTTT. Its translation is CASSLTGGEAFF.

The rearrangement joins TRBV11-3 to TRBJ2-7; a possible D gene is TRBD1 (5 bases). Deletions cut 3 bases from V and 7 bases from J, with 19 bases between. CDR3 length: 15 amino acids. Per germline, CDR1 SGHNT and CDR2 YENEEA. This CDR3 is CASSFLRQPIWEQYF. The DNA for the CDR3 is TGTGCCAGCAGCTTCCTTCGACAGCCAATATGGGAGCAGTACTTC.

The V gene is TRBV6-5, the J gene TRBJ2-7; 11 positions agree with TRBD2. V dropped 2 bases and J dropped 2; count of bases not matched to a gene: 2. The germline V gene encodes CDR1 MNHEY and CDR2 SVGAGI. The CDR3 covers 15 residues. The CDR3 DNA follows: TGTGCCAGCAGTTACGGGACTAGCGGCCCCTACGAGCAGTACTTC. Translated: CASSYGTSGPYEQYF.

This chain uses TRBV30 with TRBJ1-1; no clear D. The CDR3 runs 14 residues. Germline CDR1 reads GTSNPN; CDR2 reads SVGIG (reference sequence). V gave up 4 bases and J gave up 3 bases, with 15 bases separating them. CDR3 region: CAWTRRSFHTEAFF. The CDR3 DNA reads TGTGCCTGGACCCGCCGCTCTTTCCACACTGAAGCTTTCTTT.

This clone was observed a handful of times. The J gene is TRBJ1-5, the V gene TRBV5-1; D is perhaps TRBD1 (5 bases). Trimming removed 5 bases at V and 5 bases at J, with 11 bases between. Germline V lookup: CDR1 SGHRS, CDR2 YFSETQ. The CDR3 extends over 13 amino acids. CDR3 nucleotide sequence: TGCGCCAGCAGAGGGGATGTAGATCAGCCCCAGCATTTT. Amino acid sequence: CASRGDVDQPQHF.

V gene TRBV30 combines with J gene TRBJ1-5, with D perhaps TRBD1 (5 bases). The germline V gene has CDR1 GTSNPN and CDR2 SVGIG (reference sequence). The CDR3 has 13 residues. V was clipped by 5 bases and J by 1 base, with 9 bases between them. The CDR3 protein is CAWQRGSNQPQHF. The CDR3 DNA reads TGTGCCTGGCAGCGGGGGAGCAATCAGCCCCAGCATTTT.

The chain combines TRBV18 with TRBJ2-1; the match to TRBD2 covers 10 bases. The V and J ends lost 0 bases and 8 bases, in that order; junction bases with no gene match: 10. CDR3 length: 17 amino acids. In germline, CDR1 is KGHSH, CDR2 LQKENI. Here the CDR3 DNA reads TGTGCCAGCTCACCACCGTTTCCTAGCGGGAGAAACCATGAGCAGTTCTTC. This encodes CASSPPFPSGRNHEQFF.

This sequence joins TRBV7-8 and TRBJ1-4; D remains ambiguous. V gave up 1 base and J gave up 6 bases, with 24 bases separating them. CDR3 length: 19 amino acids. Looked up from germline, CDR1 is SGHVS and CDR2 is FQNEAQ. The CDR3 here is CASSLVHDGYGGTDEKLFF. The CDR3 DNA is TGTGCCAGCAGCTTAGTTCATGACGGGTATGGAGGAACCGATGAAAAACTGTTTTTT.

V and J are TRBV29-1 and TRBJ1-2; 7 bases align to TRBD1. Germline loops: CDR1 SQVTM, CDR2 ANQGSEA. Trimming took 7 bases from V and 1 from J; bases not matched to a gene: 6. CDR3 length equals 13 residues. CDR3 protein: CSGRDSDNYGYTF. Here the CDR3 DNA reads TGCAGCGGAAGGGACAGCGATAACTATGGCTACACCTTC.

The CDR3 loop is CASSIGTSGSADTQYF. DNA for the CDR3: TGCGCCAGCAGCATAGGGACTAGCGGGAGCGCAGATACGCAGTATTTT. The chain uses TRBV5-1 and TRBJ2-3, with 14 bases identical to TRBD2. Per germline, CDR1 SGHRS and CDR2 YFSETQ. CDR3 length equals 16 residues. The V segment lost 4 bases and the J segment 4 bases; nucleotides outside the gene matches: 5.

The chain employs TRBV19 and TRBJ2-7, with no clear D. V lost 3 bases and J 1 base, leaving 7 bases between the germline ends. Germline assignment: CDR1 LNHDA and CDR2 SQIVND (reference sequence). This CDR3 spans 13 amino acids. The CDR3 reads CASSITESYEQYF. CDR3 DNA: TGTGCCAGTAGTATTACAGAGTCCTACGAGCAGTACTTC.

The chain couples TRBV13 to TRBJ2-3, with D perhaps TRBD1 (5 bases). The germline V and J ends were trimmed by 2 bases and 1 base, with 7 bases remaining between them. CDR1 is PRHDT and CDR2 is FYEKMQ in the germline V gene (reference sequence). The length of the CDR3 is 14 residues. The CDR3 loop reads CASSLKQGTDTQYF. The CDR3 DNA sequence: TGTGCCAGCAGCTTAAAACAGGGCACAGATACGCAGTATTTT.

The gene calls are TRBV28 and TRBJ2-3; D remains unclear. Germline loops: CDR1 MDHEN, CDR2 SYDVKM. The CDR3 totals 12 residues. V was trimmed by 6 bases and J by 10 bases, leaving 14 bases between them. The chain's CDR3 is CASSWVGGSQYF. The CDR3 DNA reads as TGTGCCAGCAGCTGGGTTGGTGGGTCGCAGTATTTT.

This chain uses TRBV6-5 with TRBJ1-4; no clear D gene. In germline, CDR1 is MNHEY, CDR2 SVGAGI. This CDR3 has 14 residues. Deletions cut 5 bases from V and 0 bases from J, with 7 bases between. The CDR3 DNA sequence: TGTGCCAGCAGTGTACAGTCAACTAATGAAAAACTGTTTTTT. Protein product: CASSVQSTNEKLFF.

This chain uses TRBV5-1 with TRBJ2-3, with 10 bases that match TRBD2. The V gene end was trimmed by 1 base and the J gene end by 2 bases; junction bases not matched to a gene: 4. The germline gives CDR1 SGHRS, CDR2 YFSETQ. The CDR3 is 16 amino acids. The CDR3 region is CASSLRLAGVTDTQYF. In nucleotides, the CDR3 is TGCGCCAGCAGCTTGCGCCTAGCGGGAGTCACAGATACGCAGTATTTT.

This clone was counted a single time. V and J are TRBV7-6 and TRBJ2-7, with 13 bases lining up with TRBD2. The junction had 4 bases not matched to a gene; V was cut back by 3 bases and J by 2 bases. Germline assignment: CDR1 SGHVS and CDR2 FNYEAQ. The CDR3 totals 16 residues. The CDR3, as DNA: TGTGCCAGCAGCTTGGGGGGGACTAGCGGGACCTACGAGCAGTACTTC. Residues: CASSLGGTSGTYEQYF.

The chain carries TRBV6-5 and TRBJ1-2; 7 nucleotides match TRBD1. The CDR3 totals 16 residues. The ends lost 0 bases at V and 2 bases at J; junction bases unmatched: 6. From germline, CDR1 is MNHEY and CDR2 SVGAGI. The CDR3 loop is CASSYSWTGINYGYTF. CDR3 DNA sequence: TGTGCCAGCAGTTACTCTTGGACAGGCATCAACTATGGCTACACCTTC.

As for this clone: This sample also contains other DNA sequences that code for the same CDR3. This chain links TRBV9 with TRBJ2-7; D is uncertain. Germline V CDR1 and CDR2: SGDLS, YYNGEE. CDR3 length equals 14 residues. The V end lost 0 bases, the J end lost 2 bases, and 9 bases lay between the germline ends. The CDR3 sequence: CASSVGVGTYEQYF. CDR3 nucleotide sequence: TGTGCCAGCAGCGTAGGTGTCGGTACCTACGAGCAGTACTTC.

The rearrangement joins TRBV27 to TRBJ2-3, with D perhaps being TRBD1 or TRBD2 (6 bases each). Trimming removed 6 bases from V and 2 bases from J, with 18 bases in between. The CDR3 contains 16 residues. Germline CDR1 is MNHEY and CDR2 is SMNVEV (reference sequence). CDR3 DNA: TGTGCCAGCAGACTCCGGGGGCTCCTCTCCACAGATACGCAGTATTTT. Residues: CASRLRGLLSTDTQYF.

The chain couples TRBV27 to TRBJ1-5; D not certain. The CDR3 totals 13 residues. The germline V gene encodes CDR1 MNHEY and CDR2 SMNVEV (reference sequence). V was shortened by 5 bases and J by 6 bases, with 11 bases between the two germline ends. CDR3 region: CASSTHPPQPQHF. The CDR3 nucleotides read TGTGCCAGCAGTACACACCCACCTCAGCCCCAGCATTTT.

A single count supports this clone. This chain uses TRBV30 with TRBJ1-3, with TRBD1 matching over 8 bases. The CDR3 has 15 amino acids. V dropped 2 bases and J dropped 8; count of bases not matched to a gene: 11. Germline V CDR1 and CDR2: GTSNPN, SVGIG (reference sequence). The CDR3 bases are TGTGCCTGGAGTATGCGCTGGCAGGGGGCTGACACCATATATTTT. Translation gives CAWSMRWQGADTIYF.

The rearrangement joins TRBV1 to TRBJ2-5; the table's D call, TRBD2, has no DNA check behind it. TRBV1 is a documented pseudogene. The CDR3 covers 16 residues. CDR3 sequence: CTSSGLAGAEEETQYF. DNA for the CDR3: TGCACCAGCAGTGGACTAGCGGGGGCGGAAGAAGAGACCCAGTACTTC.

The CDR3 sequence is CASSLEGRGSYGYTF. The DNA of the CDR3 is TGCGCCAGCAGCTTGGAGGGGCGGGGATCTTATGGCTACACCTTC. V gene TRBV5-1 combines with J gene TRBJ1-2; D is possibly TRBD1 (5 bases). Germline CDR1 is SGHRS and CDR2 is YFSETQ. V was pared by 0 bases and J by 5 bases, with 14 bases between. The CDR3 has 15 amino acids.